This T cell receptor (beta chain) was recorded in a study of T-cell memory formation after mild COVID-19. TCRdb independently ran MiXCR on the 5' RACE reads; one entry per CDR3 protein. This sample carries roughly 600,000 distinct CDR3 sequences, roughly 18% of them seen once, and the ten largest clones take approximately 12%. In the case of this clonotype: Its target is not known.

Deletions cut 1 base from V and 6 bases from J, with 6 bases between. This CDR3 region has 12 residues. The germline gives CDR1 SGHTA, CDR2 FQGNSA. Study findings and constraints: Among CD4+ contracting clones, most were CM and EM, and CD8+ ones EMRA.

Sequences were obtained from PBMCs or a T cell subset sorted from them (not recorded which). The chain uses TRBV7-2 and TRBJ2-5, with D uncertain. This TCR came from an adult woman who had mild COVID-19 (a few samples of this study predate the infection). Cell type and time point are not known. CDR3 sequence reads: CASSLDFQTQYF. DNA for the CDR3: TGTGCCAGCAGCTTAGACTTCCAGACCCAGTACTTC.